This T cell receptor beta chain was observed in a study of blood T cell repertoires in COVID-19 (dated by TCRdb to the early 2020s). Regarding the research as a whole: The collaborator samples originated in the United States, Italy and Spain and spanned the acute and convalescent phases of COVID-19. The prospective study material was composed of cDNA or gDNA derived from T cells, B-cell-depleted T cells, or PBMCs. Deeply sampled blood TCRbeta repertoires from subjects exposed to, actively infected with, or recovered from COVID-19 were included in the dataset. The repertoires were made available in a free public database intended to serve as a resource for research on the immune response to SARS-CoV-2. Samples came from the ongoing ImmuneRACE study (first 160 participants) plus 1,254 subjects from 6 global collaborators. Sample metadata almost always included a de-identified subject ID, COVID-19 status, age in years and sex. HLA class I and class II types, where available, came from metadata supplied by the sample provider rather than from assay-based typing.

Reading the germline V gene gives CDR1 SQVTM and CDR2 ANQGSEA. V is shortened by 6 bases, J by 2 bases, and the region joining them spans 14 bases. The CDR3 contains 13 residues, cysteine and phenylalanine counted. The read is trimmed to its CDR3 DNA, 39 bases read in frame from base 1. The investigation overall reported the following: How much clinical and demographic metadata was included differed by source and by participant, and the metadata was provided uncurated.

The immunoSEQ Assay, a bias-controlled multiplex PCR, was used to amplify TCRbeta CDR3 regions from genomic DNA. Concerning the study's data processing: The number of nucleated cells in each sample was estimated by amplification of reference gene primers within the assay. Sequence reads were collapsed and filtered to measure the absolute abundance of every unique TCRbeta CDR3 rearrangement. For each sample, productive Simpson clonality was calculated as the square root of Simpson's diversity index over productive rearrangements. Entries here come from immuneACCESS through TCRdb and include only in-frame sequences with V and J called. Some clones fail to appear in such tables; in the studies checked, an unresolved V gene covers under half of the shortfall, and the cause of the remainder is unknown. V and J calls and clone size are given by that table; D and trimming were obtained from the DNA. This sample gives 150,000 to 200,000 clones in total; roughly 73% of them show up just once. In total, the top ten clones hold around 2.8% of the sample.

This clone has only a few counts. Which antigen it targets is not known. No base quality values were provided; no much bigger clone lies one nucleotide off. Collaborating institutions collected whole blood in K2EDTA tubes following their own protocols. For TCRbeta analysis, collaborators shipped samples as frozen whole blood, isolated PBMCs, or DNA extracted from either of those sample types. Rearrangement joined TRBV29-1 to TRBJ2-7; the D gene cannot be named for sure. This sequence was found in a woman older than 75 with active or convalescent COVID-19. The sequenced sample was peripheral blood. The DNA reads TGCAGCGTGAGCCCGGCAGGAACCTACGAGCAGTACTTC. Translated, it gives CSVSPAGTYEQYF.